This T cell receptor (beta chain) stems from a study of CXCR3-negative and CXCR3-positive naive CD8 T cells. Findings of the study overall: In CXCR3-positive naive cells, the TRB CDR3s were more hydrophobic than in CXCR3-negative naive cells.

The CDR3 loop spans 16 amino acids. The germline CDR1 and CDR2 sequences are MNHNY and SVGAGI (reference sequence). As regards this clonotype: The antigen is unknown.

The study sorted every CD8+ T cell subset in triplicate at 250,000 to 300,000 cells each. Naive CD8+ T cells displayed a CD45RO-CCR7+CD27+CD95- phenotype. TRB cDNA libraries were made by UMI-labeled 5' RACE. TCRdb reworked the 5' RACE reads into one entry per CDR3 protein, no DNA. The sample holds roughly 110,000 distinct CDR3 sequences. The sample comprised naive CXCR3+ CD8+ T cells from blood. The subset denotes: CD45RO-CCR7+CD27+CD95- naive CD8+ T cells expressing CXCR3 (TNR3+). The clonotype comes from a human donor in good health. Some clones in this sample may be carry-over from other donors' samples. The chain uses TRBV6-6 and TRBJ1-4. The CDR3 is CASSYPIGTLGEKLFF.